This T cell receptor beta chain was captured by sequencing in a study of blood T cells in healthy people across ages. Then a second PCR, running roughly 7 to 11 cycles, was carried out with a sample-barcoded 5' primer and a J-beta primer mix. Every single cDNA molecule received a tag from a template-switch adaptor with 12 random nucleotides. MiXCR was run by TCRdb on the 5' RACE reads, yielding one entry per CDR3 protein. Of 600,000 to 850,000 distinct CDR3 sequences listed, 20% to 30% are singletons. Germline loops: CDR1 SGHRS, CDR2 YFSETQ. CDR3 length equals 17 residues. A few counts support this clonotype. Mismatch with germline at one junction end may stem from a read error. Another study also made use of these data, one on T cells of mothers and their children. That work adds: Overlap in related mother-child pairs always slightly exceeded unrelated pairs, never significantly.

The sequence derives from a boy between 5 and 17 years old in good health. The sample consisted of blood. V is TRBV5-1 and J is TRBJ1-4; TRBD1 agrees at 7 bases. CDR3 in amino acids: CASGLGGSTGRDEKLFF. The CDR3 region has the DNA TGCGCCAGCGGCTTGGGGGGATCGACAGGGCGTGACGAAAAACTGTTTTTT.